This entry lists 25 T cell receptor beta chains sequenced from one sample in a study of blood T cell repertoires in COVID-19 (dated by TCRdb to about 2020). Libraries were prepared through the immunoSEQ multiplex PCR assay. Not all clones reach the TCRdb copy of this immuneACCESS table, which keeps in-frame sequences only. Checked studies attribute under half of the gap to unresolved V genes and leave the rest unexplained. Recorded for this sample are 150,000 to 200,000 clones; about 83% of them occurred a single time. 5% of the sample belongs to the ten largest clones. Sample: peripheral blood. These receptor sequences come from a human donor in a cohort sampled during active COVID-19.

The chain is built from TRBV19 and TRBJ1-2; 9 nucleotides agree with TRBD1. Germline V gene sequence: CDR1 LNHDA, CDR2 SQIVND (reference sequence). The CDR3 is 14 amino acids. The junction had 5 bases not matched to a gene; V was cut back by 3 bases and J by 6 bases. The CDR3 coding sequence is TGTGCCAGTAGTATCGGGACAGGGAGGAATGGCTACACCTTC. Its protein product is CASSIGTGRNGYTF.

This clone was seen only a few times. Other DNA sequences within the sample encode an identical CDR3. The rearrangement joins TRBV5-6 to TRBJ2-7; a weak D match, TRBD1 (5 bases). Germline CDR1 is SGHDT and CDR2 is YYEEEE. The CDR3 is 13 residues long. V was clipped by 0 bases and J by 1 base, with 5 bases between them. The CDR3 coding sequence is TGTGCCAGCAGCTTGGGACAGTCCTACGAGCAGTACTTC. Translated: CASSLGQSYEQYF.

The chain has TRBV5-1 and TRBJ1-1, with D tentatively TRBD1 (5 bases). Trimming pared 4 bases from V and 0 bases from J, leaving 13 bases between. The V gene's germline CDR1 is SGHRS and CDR2 YFSETQ. The CDR3 is 15 residues long. The CDR3 DNA follows: TGCGCCAGCAGCCCATCCGGGGGTATGAACACTGAAGCTTTCTTT. Translating gives CASSPSGGMNTEAFF.

This clone appeared a few times. This rearrangement joins TRBV14 to TRBJ1-1; no firm D call. CDR3 length: 16 amino acids. V gave up 4 bases and J gave up 2 bases, with 17 bases separating them. Germline CDR1 and CDR2: SGHDN and FVKESK. This CDR3 is CASSRAMGSGNTEAFF. The CDR3 region has the DNA TGTGCCAGCAGCCGCGCCATGGGCAGTGGAAACACTGAAGCTTTCTTT.

This clone was detected only a few times. Different DNA sequences within this sample yield the same CDR3. The rearrangement links TRBV12-3 or TRBV12-4 to TRBJ2-7; D not certain. This CDR3 spans 11 amino acids. Trimming stripped 4 bases from V and 3 bases from J, with 4 bases between. CDR3 DNA sequence: TGTGCCAGCAGTTCCGGCTACGAGCAGTACTTC. Protein product: CASSSGYEQYF.

DNA of the CDR3: TGTGCCAGCCAACAAATCCGACAGATCACTGAAGCTTTCTTT. It is translated as CASQQIRQITEAFF. The rearrangement joins TRBV28 to TRBJ1-1; a possible D gene is TRBD1 (5 bases). The CDR3 covers 14 residues. V lost 8 bases, J lost 4 bases, and 17 bases lay in between. Germline V lookup: CDR1 MDHEN, CDR2 SYDVKM.

V is TRBV19 and J is TRBJ2-3; 9 nucleotides line up with TRBD2. The germline V gene has CDR1 LNHDA and CDR2 SQIVND (reference sequence). V gave up 5 bases and J gave up 5 bases; unmatched junction bases: 11. This CDR3 is 16 amino acids long. The CDR3 spells CASSFRGGATGDTQYF. As DNA, the CDR3 is TGTGCCAGTAGTTTCCGCGGGGGGGCTACTGGAGATACGCAGTATTTT.

The V gene is TRBV19, the J gene TRBJ1-5; 8 bases match TRBD1. From germline, CDR1 is LNHDA and CDR2 SQIVND (reference sequence). The CDR3 has 15 amino acids. Losses at the gene ends were 6 bases for V and 0 bases for J; bases not matched to a gene: 4. CDR3 in amino acids: CASSQDRGSNQPQHF. The CDR3 coding sequence is TGTGCCAGTAGCCAAGACAGGGGTAGCAATCAGCCCCAGCATTTT.

The chain is built from TRBV19 and TRBJ1-2, with TRBD1 matching 7 bases. The germline CDR1 and CDR2 sequences are LNHDA and SQIVND (reference sequence). The J segment lost 7 bases and the V segment lost 8 bases, leaving 1 base of the junction unmatched. The CDR3 spans 10 residues. The CDR3 loop is CASYRGGYTF. CDR3 in DNA: TGTGCCAGTTACAGGGGTGGCTACACCTTC.

This clone was detected only once. The V gene is TRBV9, the J gene TRBJ2-3; 8 bases line up with TRBD1. Per germline, CDR1 SGDLS and CDR2 YYNGEE. Unmatched junction bases numbered 8, after V lost 4 bases and J lost 7 bases. The CDR3 is 14 amino acids. The CDR3 spells CASSPRDRTNTQYF. The CDR3 nucleotides are TGTGCCAGCAGCCCACGGGACAGGACGAATACGCAGTATTTT.

The V call is TRBV27, the J call TRBJ2-7; D might be TRBD2 (6 bases). Looked up from germline, CDR1 is MNHEY and CDR2 is SMNVEV (reference sequence). The V end lost 0 bases, the J end lost 0 bases, and 15 bases lay between the germline ends. This CDR3 comprises 17 residues. The CDR3 nucleotides are TGTGCCAGCAGTTTATCCTCCGGGCGGGGAAGCTCCTACGAGCAGTACTTC. Amino acid sequence: CASSLSSGRGSSYEQYF.

V is TRBV30 and J is TRBJ2-2, with TRBD2 identical over 9 bases. The CDR3 is 16 residues long. J was trimmed by 7 bases and V by 0 bases; bases with no gene match: 9. CDR1 and CDR2 (germline): GTSNPN, SVGIG (reference sequence). This CDR3 is CAWSVQAGGFGGELFF. CDR3 in DNA: TGTGCCTGGAGTGTACAAGCGGGAGGTTTCGGCGGGGAGCTGTTTTTT.

Of note for this clone: Other DNA sequences in the sample encode the same CDR3. The V call is TRBV30, the J call TRBJ1-5; D is perhaps TRBD1 (5 bases). The CDR3 runs to 14 residues. Trimming removed 1 base from V and 1 base from J, with 8 bases in between. Germline V gene lookup returns CDR1 GTSNPN and CDR2 SVGIG (reference sequence). CDR3: CAWSGTPSNQPQHF. CDR3 DNA: TGTGCCTGGAGTGGGACACCCAGCAATCAGCCCCAGCATTTT.

This clone was seen a single time. This chain connects TRBV28 to TRBJ2-7, with D possibly matching TRBD2 (6 bases). Germline-derived CDR1 and CDR2 are MDHEN and SYDVKM. There are 15 residues in the CDR3. V was shortened by 6 bases and J by 3 bases, with 18 bases between the two germline ends. CDR3 region: CASSPFPGSNYEQYF. Written as DNA, the CDR3 is TGTGCCAGCAGCCCCTTCCCCGGGAGTAACTACGAGCAGTACTTC.

This rearrangement joins TRBV4-1 to TRBJ2-1; D perhaps matches TRBD2 (6 bases). Trimming took 0 bases from V and 5 from J, leaving 17 bases between them. The CDR3 loop spans 17 amino acids. CDR1 is MGHRA and CDR2 is YSYEKL in the germline V gene. The CDR3 nucleotides read TGCGCCAGCAGCCAAGACGAAGGAGTAGCGGACGACAATGAGCAGTTCTTC. This gives the protein CASSQDEGVADDNEQFF.

This sequence joins TRBV27 and TRBJ2-6, with 11 bases matching TRBD2. V gave up 5 bases and J gave up 0 bases; unmatched junction bases: 9. This CDR3 spans 19 amino acids. CDR1 MNHEY and CDR2 SMNVEV come from the germline V gene (reference sequence). The CDR3 spells CASSPRLAGPHSGANVLTF. Here the CDR3 DNA reads TGTGCCAGCAGTCCCAGACTAGCGGGGCCGCACTCTGGGGCCAACGTCCTGACTTTC.

This clone was seen only a few times. V is TRBV30 and J is TRBJ1-2, with 7 bases identical to TRBD1. Unmatched junction bases numbered 4, after V lost 1 base and J lost 5 bases. Germline V lookup: CDR1 GTSNPN, CDR2 SVGIG (reference sequence). This CDR3 contains 13 residues. The CDR3 spells CAWSGQGLYGYTF. The CDR3 DNA is TGTGCCTGGAGTGGACAGGGCTTATATGGCTACACCTTC.

The chain's CDR3 is CASSLVEGRNTEAFF. The CDR3 nucleotides read TGTGCCAGCAGCTTAGTTGAGGGTAGAAACACTGAAGCTTTCTTT. V is TRBV7-9 and J is TRBJ1-1, with D unclear. V shed 1 base and J shed 2 bases, with 11 bases lying between them. This CDR3 is built from 15 residues. Germline CDR1 is SEHNR and CDR2 is FQNEAQ (reference sequence).

The chain employs TRBV29-1 and TRBJ1-1; 7 bases fit TRBD1. The CDR3 totals 13 residues. The V and J ends lost 1 base and 2 bases, in that order; junction bases with no gene match: 1. The V gene's germline CDR1 is SQVTM and CDR2 ANQGSEA. This chain's CDR3 is CSVEGQGNTEAFF. The CDR3 DNA is TGCAGCGTTGAAGGACAGGGTAACACTGAAGCTTTCTTT.

The chain joins TRBV25-1 to TRBJ2-3; 9 nucleotides agree with TRBD2. Trimming removed 4 bases from V and 3 bases from J; junction bases left unmatched: 2. Germline CDR1 MGHDK, CDR2 SYGVNS. This CDR3 is 14 amino acids long. The CDR3 loop reads CASSAAGGTDTQYF. The CDR3 DNA reads as TGTGCCAGCAGTGCCGCGGGGGGGACAGATACGCAGTATTTT. Full variable domain (missing parts from reference TRBV25-1 and TRBJ2-3): EADIYQTPRYLVIGTGKKITLECSQTMGHDKMYWYQQDPGMELHLIHYSYGVNSTEKGDLSSESTVSRIRTEHFPLTLESARPSHTSQYLCASSAAGGTDTQYFGPGTRLTVL.

The chain is built from TRBV28 and TRBJ1-2; maybe TRBD1 (5 bases). The CDR3 totals 14 residues. Germline lookup yields CDR1 MDHEN and CDR2 SYDVKM. Between the trimmed V and J ends, which lost 7 bases and 8 bases, there was a span of 20 bases. The chain's CDR3 is CASTLGAGSGGYTF. CDR3 nucleotide sequence: TGTGCCAGCACCCTAGGGGCCGGGTCTGGAGGCTACACCTTC.

A single count supports this clone. This chain connects TRBV20-1 to TRBJ1-3; tentatively, D is TRBD1 (5 bases). Germline V gene sequence: CDR1 DFQATT, CDR2 SNEGSKA (reference sequence). The CDR3 spans 13 residues. V was pared by 3 bases and J by 4 bases, with 10 bases between. DNA of the CDR3: TGCAGTGCTAGTGTGGGGGGGGGAAACACCATATATTTT. Protein sequence: CSASVGGGNTIYF.

The CDR3 sequence is CASSHSSSGGLGNEQFF. The CDR3 region has the DNA TGCGCCAGCAGCCATAGCTCTAGCGGGGGCCTGGGGAATGAGCAGTTCTTC. The chain combines TRBV4-3 with TRBJ2-1; 10 bases line up with TRBD2. The trim removed 3 bases at V and 7 bases at J, leaving 12 bases unmatched. There are 17 residues in the CDR3. Germline V gene sequence: CDR1 LGHNA, CDR2 YSLEER.

This clone was counted a few times. The chain uses TRBV10-3 and TRBJ2-1; 8 bases line up with TRBD1. V gave up 6 bases and J gave up 4 bases; unmatched junction bases: 5. The CDR3 has 14 amino acids. The germline CDR1 and CDR2 sequences are ENHRY and SYGVKD. The CDR3 coding sequence is TGTGCCATCAGGCCAGGGGGCCTATACAATGAGCAGTTCTTC. It yields the protein CAIRPGGLYNEQFF.

V gene TRBV14 combines with J gene TRBJ2-7; TRBD2 agrees at 16 bases. Germline lookup yields CDR1 SGHDN and CDR2 FVKESK. Trimming at V came to 1 base and at J to 6 bases, leaving 6 bases not matched to a gene. The CDR3 has 17 residues. The CDR3 DNA sequence: TGTGCCAGCAGCCAAGTATTGGGACTAGCGGGAGGGTCCGAGCAGTACTTC. This sequence encodes CASSQVLGLAGGSEQYF.